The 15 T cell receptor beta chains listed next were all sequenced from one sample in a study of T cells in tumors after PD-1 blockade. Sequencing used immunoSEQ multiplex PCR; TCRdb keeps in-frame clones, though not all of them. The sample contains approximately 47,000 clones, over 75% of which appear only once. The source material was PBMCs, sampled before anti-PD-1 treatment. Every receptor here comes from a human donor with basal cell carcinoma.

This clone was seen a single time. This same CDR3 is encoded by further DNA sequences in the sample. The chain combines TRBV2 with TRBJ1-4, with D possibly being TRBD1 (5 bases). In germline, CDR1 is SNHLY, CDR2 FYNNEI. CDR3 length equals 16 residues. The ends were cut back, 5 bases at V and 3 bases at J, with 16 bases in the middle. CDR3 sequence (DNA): TGTGCCAGCAGTACGGCAGGGAGGTCGGCTAATGAAAAACTGTTTTTT. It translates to CASSTAGRSANEKLFF.

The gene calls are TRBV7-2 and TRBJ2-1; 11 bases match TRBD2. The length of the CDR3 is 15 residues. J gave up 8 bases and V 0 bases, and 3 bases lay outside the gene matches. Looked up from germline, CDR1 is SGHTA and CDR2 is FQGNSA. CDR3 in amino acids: CASSLASGGADEQFF. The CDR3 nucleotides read TGTGCCAGCAGCTTAGCTAGCGGGGGGGCCGATGAGCAGTTCTTC.

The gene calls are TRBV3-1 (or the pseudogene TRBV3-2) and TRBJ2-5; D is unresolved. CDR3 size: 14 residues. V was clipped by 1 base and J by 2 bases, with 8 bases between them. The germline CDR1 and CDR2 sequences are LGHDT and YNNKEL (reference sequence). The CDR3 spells CASSQANRQETQYF. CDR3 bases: TGTGCCAGCAGCCAAGCGAACAGACAAGAGACCCAGTACTTC.

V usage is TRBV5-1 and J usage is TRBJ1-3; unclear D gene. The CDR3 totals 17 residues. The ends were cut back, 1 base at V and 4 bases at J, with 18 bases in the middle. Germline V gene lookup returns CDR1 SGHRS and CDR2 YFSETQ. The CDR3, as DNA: TGCGCCAGCAGCTTGCCCGACTTGGGTGGGAGCGGAAACACCATATATTTT. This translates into CASSLPDLGGSGNTIYF.

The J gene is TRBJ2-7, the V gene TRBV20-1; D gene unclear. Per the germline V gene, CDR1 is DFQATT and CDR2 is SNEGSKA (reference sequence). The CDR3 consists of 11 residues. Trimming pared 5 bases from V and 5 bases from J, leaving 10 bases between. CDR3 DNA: TGCAGTGCTGCGAACGTGCACGAGCAGTACTTC. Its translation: CSAANVHEQYF.

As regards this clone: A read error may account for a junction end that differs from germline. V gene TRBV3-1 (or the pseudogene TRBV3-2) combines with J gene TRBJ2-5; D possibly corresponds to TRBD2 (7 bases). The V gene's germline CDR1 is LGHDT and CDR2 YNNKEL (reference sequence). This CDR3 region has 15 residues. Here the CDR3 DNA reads TGTGCCAGTGCGAACCGGGGGGCGAGGGGAGAGGCCCAGTACTTC. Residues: CASANRGARGEAQYF.

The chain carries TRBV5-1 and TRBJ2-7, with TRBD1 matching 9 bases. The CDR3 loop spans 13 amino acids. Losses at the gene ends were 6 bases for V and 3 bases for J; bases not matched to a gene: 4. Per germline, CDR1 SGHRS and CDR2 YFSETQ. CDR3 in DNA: TGCGCCAGCACCCGACAGGGGGGCTACGAGCAGTACTTC. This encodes CASTRQGGYEQYF.

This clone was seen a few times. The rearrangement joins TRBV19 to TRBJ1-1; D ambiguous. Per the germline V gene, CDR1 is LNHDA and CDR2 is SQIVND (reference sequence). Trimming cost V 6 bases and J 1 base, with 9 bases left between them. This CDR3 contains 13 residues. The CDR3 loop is CASSQGWNTEAFF. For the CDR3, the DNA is TGTGCCAGTAGCCAAGGGTGGAACACTGAAGCTTTCTTT.

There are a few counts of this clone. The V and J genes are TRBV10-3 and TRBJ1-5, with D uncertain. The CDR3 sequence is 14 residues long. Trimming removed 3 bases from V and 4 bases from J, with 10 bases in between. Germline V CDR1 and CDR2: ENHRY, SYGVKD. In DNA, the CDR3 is TGTGCCATCAGTGAATTCGAAGCGAATCAGCCCCAGCATTTT. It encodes CAISEFEANQPQHF.

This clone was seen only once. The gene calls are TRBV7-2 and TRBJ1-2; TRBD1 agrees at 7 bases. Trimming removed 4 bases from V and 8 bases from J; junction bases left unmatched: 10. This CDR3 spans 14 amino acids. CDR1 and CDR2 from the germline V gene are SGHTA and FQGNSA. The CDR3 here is CASSSPGQPIGYTF. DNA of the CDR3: TGTGCCAGCAGCTCGCCGGGACAGCCTATAGGCTACACCTTC. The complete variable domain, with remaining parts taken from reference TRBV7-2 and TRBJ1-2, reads GAGVSQSPSNKVTEKGKDVELRCDPISGHTALYWYRQSLGQGLEFLIYFQGNSAPDKSGLPSDRFSAERTGGSVSTLTIQRTQQEDSAVYLCASSSPGQPIGYTFGSGTRLTVV.

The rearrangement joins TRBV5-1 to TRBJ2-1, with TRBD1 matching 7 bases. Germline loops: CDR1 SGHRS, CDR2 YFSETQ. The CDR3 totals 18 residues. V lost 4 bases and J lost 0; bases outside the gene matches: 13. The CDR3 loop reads CASSLALFRGSSYNEQFF. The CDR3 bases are TGCGCCAGCAGCCTCGCTCTTTTCAGGGGGAGCTCCTACAATGAGCAGTTCTTC. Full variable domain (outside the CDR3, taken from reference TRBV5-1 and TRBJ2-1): KAGVTQTPRYLIKTRGQQVTLSCSPISGHRSVSWYQQTPGQGLQFLFEYFSETQRNKGNFPGRFSGRQFSNSRSEMNVSTLELGDSALYLCASSLALFRGSSYNEQFFGPGTRLTVL.

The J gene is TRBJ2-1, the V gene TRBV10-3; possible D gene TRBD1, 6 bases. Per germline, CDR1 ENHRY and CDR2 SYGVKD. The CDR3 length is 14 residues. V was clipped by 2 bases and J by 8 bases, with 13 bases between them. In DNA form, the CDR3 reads TGTGCCATCAGTGAGCCCATACAGGGCGATGAGCAGTTCTTC. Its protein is CAISEPIQGDEQFF.

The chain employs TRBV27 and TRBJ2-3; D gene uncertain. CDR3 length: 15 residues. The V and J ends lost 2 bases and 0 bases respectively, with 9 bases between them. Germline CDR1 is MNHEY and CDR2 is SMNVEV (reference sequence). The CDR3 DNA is TGTGCCAGCAGTTTAGTAGCCAGAAGCACAGATACGCAGTATTTT. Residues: CASSLVARSTDTQYF.

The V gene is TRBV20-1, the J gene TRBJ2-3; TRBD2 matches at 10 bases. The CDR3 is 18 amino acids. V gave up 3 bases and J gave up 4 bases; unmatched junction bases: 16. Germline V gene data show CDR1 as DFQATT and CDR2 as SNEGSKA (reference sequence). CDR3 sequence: CSASNSGGAVLQADTQYF. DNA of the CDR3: TGCAGTGCTAGTAACAGCGGGGGGGCGGTTTTACAGGCAGATACGCAGTATTTT.

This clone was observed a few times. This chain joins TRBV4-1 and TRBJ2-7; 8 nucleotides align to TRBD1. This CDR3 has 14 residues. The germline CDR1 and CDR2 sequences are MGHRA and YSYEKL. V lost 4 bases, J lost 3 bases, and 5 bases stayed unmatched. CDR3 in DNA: TGCGCCAGCAGCCTCGGACAGGGAGGCTACGAGCAGTACTTC. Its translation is CASSLGQGGYEQYF.